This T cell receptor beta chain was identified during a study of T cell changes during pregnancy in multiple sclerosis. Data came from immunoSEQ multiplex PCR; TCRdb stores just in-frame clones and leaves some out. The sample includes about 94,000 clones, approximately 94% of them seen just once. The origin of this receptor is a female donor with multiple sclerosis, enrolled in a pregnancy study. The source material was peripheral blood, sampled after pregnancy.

The CDR3 nucleotides are TGTGCCTGGATGACAGGGGGGACAGATACGCAGTATTTT. As protein: CAWMTGGTDTQYF. The chain is built from TRBV30 and TRBJ2-3; 9 bases agree with TRBD1. Looked up from germline, CDR1 is GTSNPN and CDR2 is SVGIG (reference sequence). The CDR3 extends over 13 amino acids. The ends lost 4 bases at V and 3 bases at J; junction bases unmatched: 2.